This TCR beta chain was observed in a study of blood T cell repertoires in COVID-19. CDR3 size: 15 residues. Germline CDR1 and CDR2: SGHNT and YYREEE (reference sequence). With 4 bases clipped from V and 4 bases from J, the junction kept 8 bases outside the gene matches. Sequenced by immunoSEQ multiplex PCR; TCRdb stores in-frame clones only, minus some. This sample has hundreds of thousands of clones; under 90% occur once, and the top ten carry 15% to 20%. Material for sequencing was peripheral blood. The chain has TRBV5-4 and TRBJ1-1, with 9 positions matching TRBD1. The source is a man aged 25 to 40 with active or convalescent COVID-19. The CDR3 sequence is CASSDHRGRITEAFF. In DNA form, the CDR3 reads TGTGCCAGCAGCGACCACAGGGGGCGAATCACTGAAGCTTTCTTT.